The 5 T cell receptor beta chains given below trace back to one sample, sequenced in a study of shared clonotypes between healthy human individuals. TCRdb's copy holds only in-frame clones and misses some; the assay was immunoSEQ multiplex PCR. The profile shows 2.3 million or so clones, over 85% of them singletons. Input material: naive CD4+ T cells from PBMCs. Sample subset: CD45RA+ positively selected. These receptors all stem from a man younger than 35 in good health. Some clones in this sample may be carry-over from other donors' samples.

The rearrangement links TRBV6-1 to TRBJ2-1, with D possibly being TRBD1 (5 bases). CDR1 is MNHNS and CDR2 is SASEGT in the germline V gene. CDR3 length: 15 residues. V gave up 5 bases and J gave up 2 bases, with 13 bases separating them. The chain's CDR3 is CASSPRDGAYNEQFF. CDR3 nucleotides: TGTGCCAGCAGTCCCAGGGATGGGGCCTACAATGAGCAGTTCTTC.

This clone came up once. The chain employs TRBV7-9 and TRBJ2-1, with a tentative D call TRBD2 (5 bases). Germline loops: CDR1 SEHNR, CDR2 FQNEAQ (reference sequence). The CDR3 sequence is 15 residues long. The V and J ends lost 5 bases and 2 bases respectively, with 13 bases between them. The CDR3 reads CASSIRTPAYNEQFF. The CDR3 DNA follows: TGTGCCAGCAGCATCCGGACTCCAGCCTACAATGAGCAGTTCTTC.

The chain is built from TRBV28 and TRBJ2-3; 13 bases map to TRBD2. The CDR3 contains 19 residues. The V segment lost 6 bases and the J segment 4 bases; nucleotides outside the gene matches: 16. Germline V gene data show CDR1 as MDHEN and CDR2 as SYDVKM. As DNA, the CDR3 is TGTGCCAGCAGCCCTTGGACTAGCGGGAGAGGGGGGAGCGCAGATACGCAGTATTTT. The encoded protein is CASSPWTSGRGGSADTQYF.

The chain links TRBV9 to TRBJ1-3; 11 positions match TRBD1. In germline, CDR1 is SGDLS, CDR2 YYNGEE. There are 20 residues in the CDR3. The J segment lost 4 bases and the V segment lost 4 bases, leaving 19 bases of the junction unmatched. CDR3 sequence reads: CASSPQSGTGGPLGGNTIYF. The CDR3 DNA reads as TGTGCCAGCAGCCCGCAATCTGGGACAGGGGGTCCCTTAGGAGGAAACACCATATATTTT.

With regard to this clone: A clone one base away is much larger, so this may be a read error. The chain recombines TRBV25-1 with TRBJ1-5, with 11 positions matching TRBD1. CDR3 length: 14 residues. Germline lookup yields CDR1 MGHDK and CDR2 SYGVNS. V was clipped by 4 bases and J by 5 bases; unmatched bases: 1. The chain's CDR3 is CASSGTGGDQPQHF. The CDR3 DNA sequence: TGTGCCAGCAGTGGGACAGGGGGCGATCAGCCCCAGCATTTT. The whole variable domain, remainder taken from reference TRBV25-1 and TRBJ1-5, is EADIYQTPRYLVIGTGKKITLECSQTMGHDKMYWYQQDPGMELHLIHYSYGVNSTEKGDLSSESTVSRIRTEHFPLTLESARPSHTSQYLCASSGTGGDQPQHFGDGTRLSIL.